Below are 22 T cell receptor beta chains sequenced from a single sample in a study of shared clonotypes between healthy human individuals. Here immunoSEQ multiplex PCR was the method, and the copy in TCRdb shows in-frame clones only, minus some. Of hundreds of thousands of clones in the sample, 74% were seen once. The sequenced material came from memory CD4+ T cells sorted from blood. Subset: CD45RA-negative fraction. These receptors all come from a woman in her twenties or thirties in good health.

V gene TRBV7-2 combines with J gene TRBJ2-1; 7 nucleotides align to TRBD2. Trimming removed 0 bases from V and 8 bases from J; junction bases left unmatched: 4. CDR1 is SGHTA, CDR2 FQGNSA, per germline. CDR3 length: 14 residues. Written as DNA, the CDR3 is TGTGCCAGCAGCTTAGCCTGGGGGGGAGATGAGCAGTTCTTC. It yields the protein CASSLAWGGDEQFF.

In DNA form, the CDR3 reads TGCGCCAGCCGAGTAAGCGACTCCTACAATGAGCAGTTCTTC. It specifies CASRVSDSYNEQFF. The gene calls are TRBV5-1 and TRBJ2-1; D unclear. The CDR3 runs to 14 residues. V lost 7 bases to trimming and J lost 0 bases, with 11 bases between them. Germline V gene sequence: CDR1 SGHRS, CDR2 YFSETQ.

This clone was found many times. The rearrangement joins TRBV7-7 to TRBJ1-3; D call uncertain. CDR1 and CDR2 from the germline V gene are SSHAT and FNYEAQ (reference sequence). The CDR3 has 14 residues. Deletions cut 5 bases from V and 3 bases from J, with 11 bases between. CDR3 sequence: CASSPSPNGNTIYF. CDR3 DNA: TGTGCCAGCAGCCCCTCCCCAAATGGAAACACCATATATTTT.

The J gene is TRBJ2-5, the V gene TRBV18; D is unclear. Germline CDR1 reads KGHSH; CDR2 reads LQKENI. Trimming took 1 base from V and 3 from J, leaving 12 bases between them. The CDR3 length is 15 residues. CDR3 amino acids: CASSPQVSAEETQYF. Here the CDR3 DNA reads TGTGCCAGCTCACCACAGGTGAGCGCGGAAGAGACCCAGTACTTC.

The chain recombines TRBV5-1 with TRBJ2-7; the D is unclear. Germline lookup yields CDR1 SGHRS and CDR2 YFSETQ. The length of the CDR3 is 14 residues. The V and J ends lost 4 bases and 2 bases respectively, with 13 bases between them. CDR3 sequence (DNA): TGCGCCAGCAGCCCCGACAAGCCCCCCTACGAGCAGTACTTC. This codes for CASSPDKPPYEQYF.

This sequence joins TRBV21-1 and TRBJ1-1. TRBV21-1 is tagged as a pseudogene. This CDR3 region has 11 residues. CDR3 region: CASSKARSGFF. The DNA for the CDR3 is TGTGCCAGCAGCAAAGCCCGCTCGGGTTTCTTT.

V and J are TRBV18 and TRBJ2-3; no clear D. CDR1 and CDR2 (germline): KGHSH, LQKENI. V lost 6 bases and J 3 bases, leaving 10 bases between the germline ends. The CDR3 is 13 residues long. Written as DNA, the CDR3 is TGTGCCAGCTCCCTCCATAAAACAGATACGCAGTATTTT. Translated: CASSLHKTDTQYF.

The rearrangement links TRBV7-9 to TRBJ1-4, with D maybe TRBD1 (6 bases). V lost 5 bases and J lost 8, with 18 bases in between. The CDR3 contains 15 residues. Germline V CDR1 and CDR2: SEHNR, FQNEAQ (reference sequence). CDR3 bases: TGTGCCAGCAGCCGAGGGGACACGGGTTGGGAAAAACTGTTTTTT. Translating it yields CASSRGDTGWEKLFF.

The CDR3 protein is CASSYSPGSTDTQYF. The CDR3 nucleotides are TGTGCCAGCAGTTACTCGCCCGGGAGCACAGATACGCAGTATTTT. The genes are TRBV6-5 and TRBJ2-3; D is unclear. The V gene lost 0 bases and the J gene lost 0 bases, with 7 bases spanning the gap. This CDR3 has 15 amino acids. The V gene's germline CDR1 is MNHEY and CDR2 SVGAGI.

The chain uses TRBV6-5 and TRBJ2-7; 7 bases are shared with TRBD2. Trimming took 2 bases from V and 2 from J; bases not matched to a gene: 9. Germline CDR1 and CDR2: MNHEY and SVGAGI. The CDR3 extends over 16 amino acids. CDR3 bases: TGTGCCAGCAGTTACCGGGCGGGACTACTAGCCTACGAGCAGTACTTC. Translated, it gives CASSYRAGLLAYEQYF.

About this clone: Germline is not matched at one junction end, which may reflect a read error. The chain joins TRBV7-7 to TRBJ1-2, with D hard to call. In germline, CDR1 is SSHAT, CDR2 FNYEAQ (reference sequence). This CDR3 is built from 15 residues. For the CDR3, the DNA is TGTGCCAGCAGCTGTTTCTATAAGTGCCGAAAGACCTATGGCTTC. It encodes CASSCFYKCRKTYGF. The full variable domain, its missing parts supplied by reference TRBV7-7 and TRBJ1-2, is GAGVSQSPRYKVTKRGQDVTLRCDPISSHATLYWYQQALGQGPEFLTYFNYEAQPDKSGLPSDRFSAERPEGSISTLTIQRTEQRDSAMYRCASSCFYKCRKTYGFGSGTRLTVV.

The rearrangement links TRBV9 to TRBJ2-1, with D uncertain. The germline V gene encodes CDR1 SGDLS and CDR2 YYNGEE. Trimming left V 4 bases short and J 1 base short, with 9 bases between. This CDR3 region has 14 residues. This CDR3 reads CASSPKPSYNEQFF. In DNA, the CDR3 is TGTGCCAGCAGCCCGAAGCCTTCCTACAATGAGCAGTTCTTC.

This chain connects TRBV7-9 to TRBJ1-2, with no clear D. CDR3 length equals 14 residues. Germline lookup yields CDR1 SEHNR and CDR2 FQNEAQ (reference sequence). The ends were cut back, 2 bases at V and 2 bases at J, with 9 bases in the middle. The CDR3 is CASSLPIHNYGYTF. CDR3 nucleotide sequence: TGTGCCAGCAGCTTACCGATCCACAACTATGGCTACACCTTC.

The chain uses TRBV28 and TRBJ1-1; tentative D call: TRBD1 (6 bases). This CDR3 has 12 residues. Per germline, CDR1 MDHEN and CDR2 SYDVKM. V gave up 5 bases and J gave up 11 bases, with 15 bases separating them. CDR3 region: CASSPQQGPAFF. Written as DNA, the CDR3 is TGTGCCAGCAGTCCCCAACAGGGTCCCGCTTTCTTT.

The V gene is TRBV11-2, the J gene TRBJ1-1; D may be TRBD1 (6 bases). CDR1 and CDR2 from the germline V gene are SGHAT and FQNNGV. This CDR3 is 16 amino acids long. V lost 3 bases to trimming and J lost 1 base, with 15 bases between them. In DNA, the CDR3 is TGTGCCAGCAGCTTCGGGGGCGGACAGCAGAACACTGAAGCTTTCTTT. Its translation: CASSFGGGQQNTEAFF.

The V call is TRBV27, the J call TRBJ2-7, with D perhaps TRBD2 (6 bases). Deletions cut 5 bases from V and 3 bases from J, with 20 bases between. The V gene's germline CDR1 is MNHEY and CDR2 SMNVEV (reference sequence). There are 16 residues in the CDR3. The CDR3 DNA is TGTGCCAGCAGTCCCCTCTACGGGAGATCTGTCTACGAGCAGTACTTC. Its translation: CASSPLYGRSVYEQYF.

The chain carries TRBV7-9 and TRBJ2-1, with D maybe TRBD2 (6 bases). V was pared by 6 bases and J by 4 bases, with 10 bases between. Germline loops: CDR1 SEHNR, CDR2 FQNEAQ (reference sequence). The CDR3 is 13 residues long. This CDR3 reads CASRASAYNEQFF. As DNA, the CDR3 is TGTGCCAGCAGGGCTAGCGCGTACAATGAGCAGTTCTTC. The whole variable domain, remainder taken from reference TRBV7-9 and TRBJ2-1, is DTGVSQNPRHKITKRGQNVTFRCDPISEHNRLYWYRQTLGQGPEFLTYFQNEAQLEKSRLLSDRFSAERPKGSFSTLEIQRTEQGDSAMYLCASRASAYNEQFFGPGTRLTVL.

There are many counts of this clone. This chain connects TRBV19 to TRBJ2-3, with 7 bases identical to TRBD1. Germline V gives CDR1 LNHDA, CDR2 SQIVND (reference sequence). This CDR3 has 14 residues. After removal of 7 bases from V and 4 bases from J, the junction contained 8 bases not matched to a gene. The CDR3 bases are TGTGCCAGTACCGTGGACAGGCGGCCAGATACGCAGTATTTT. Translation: CASTVDRRPDTQYF.

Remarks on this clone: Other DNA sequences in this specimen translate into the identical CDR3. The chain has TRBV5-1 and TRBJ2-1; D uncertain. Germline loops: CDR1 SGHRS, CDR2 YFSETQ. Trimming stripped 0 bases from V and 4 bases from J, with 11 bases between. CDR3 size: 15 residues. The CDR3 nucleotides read TGCGCCAGCAGCTTGGCCTCGACTGGTTACAATGAGCAGTTCTTC. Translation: CASSLASTGYNEQFF.

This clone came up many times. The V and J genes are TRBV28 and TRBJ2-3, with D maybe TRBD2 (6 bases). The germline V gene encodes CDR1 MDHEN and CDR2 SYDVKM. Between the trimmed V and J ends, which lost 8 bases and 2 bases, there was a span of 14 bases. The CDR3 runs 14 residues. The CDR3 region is CASRVGGHTDTQYF. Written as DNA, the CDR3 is TGTGCCAGCCGAGTCGGGGGTCACACAGATACGCAGTATTTT.

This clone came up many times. CDR3 region: CASSSGQHYQPQHF. The CDR3 DNA sequence: TGTGCCAGCAGTTCGGGACAGCATTATCAGCCCCAGCATTTT. The chain is built from TRBV27 and TRBJ1-5; 7 bases are shared with TRBD1. Trimming cost V 4 bases and J 5 bases; bases outside gene matches: 5. The CDR3 has 14 amino acids. The germline gives CDR1 MNHEY, CDR2 SMNVEV (reference sequence).

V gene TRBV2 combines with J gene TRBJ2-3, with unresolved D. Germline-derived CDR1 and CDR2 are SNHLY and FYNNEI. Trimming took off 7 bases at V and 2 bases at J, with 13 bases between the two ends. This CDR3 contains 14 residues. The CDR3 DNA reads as TGTGCCAGCAATCTAGTAGGGAACACAGATACGCAGTATTTT. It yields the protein CASNLVGNTDTQYF.